Following are 27 T cell receptor beta chains from one sample sequenced in a study of cytomegalovirus exposure and HLA in healthy donors (TCRdb year 2017). The library was obtained by the immunoSEQ multiplex PCR assay. For the multiplex PCR, a mixture combining 60 forward primers for TCR Vbeta segments and 13 reverse primers for TCR Jbeta segments was used. TCRdb obtained this table from immuneACCESS and retained in-frame rearrangements with V and J assigned. These tables miss some clones; where compared with another copy, unresolved V genes account for less than half of the shortfall, and the remainder is unexplained. Counted in this sample were about 100,000 clones; less than 85% of them appeared once. The ten largest make up 19% of the sample. The sample was PBMCs. These receptors were obtained from an older woman in good health and CMV-seropositive.

This chain connects TRBV11-1 to TRBJ2-7, with TRBD1 matching 9 bases. CDR3 length: 15 residues. The V and J ends lost 5 bases and 2 bases, in that order; junction bases with no gene match: 7. Germline V CDR1 and CDR2: SGHAT, FQDESV (reference sequence). The CDR3 bases are TGTGCCAGCAGCCCTAGGGACAGGGAAACCTACGAGCAGTACTTC. It translates to CASSPRDRETYEQYF.

J is TRBJ2-1 and V is TRBV6-1; 11 bases are a match to TRBD1. The ends lost 6 bases at V and 8 bases at J; junction bases unmatched: 9. CDR3 length equals 15 residues. Germline values: CDR1 MNHNS, CDR2 SASEGT. The CDR3 DNA follows: TGTGCCAGCAGCCGGGACAGGGGGTTCCAGGATGAGCAGTTCTTC. It codes for CASSRDRGFQDEQFF.

J is TRBJ2-7 and V is TRBV28; a possible D gene is TRBD1 (6 bases). Germline V gives CDR1 MDHEN, CDR2 SYDVKM. Trimming stripped 6 bases from V and 12 bases from J, with 24 bases between. CDR3 size: 14 residues. The CDR3 is CASSRQTRGKGGYF. CDR3 sequence (DNA): TGTGCCAGCAGCAGGCAAACCAGGGGAAAAGGGGGGTACTTC.

This chain links TRBV7-9 with TRBJ2-5; 8 nucleotides agree with TRBD1. The CDR3 totals 14 residues. V shed 5 bases, J shed 0 bases, and the junction held 2 bases outside the gene matches. CDR1 and CDR2 from the germline V gene are SEHNR and FQNEAQ (reference sequence). The CDR3 loop is CASSPDRDQETQYF. CDR3 coding DNA: TGTGCCAGCAGCCCGGACAGGGACCAAGAGACCCAGTACTTC.

The rearrangement joins TRBV30 to TRBJ2-1; 10 bases map to TRBD2. The trim removed 2 bases at V and 4 bases at J, leaving 5 bases unmatched. The CDR3 spans 15 residues. Germline CDR1 and CDR2: GTSNPN and SVGIG (reference sequence). The CDR3 DNA sequence: TGTGCCTGGAGTTTTGGGACTAGCGCGTACAATGAGCAGTTCTTC. The encoded protein is CAWSFGTSAYNEQFF.

The rearrangement joins TRBV5-1 to TRBJ1-2, with TRBD1 identical over 10 bases. The ends lost 5 bases at V and 8 bases at J; junction bases unmatched: 6. The germline V gene has CDR1 SGHRS and CDR2 YFSETQ. The CDR3 consists of 13 residues. The CDR3 DNA follows: TGCGCCAGCAGTCCCGGGACAGGGGCCGGCTACACCTTC. Translating it yields CASSPGTGAGYTF.

This sequence joins TRBV6-5 and TRBJ2-1, with no clear D. Trimming left V 5 bases short and J 0 bases short, with 11 bases between. This CDR3 is built from 15 residues. The germline gives CDR1 MNHEY, CDR2 SVGAGI. CDR3 protein: CASSPDDSSYNEQFF. In DNA form, the CDR3 reads TGTGCCAGCAGTCCCGATGATAGCTCCTACAATGAGCAGTTCTTC.

V is TRBV27 and J is TRBJ1-2; TRBD1 is a possible D gene (5 bases). The CDR3 spans 13 residues. Between the trimmed V and J ends, which lost 2 bases and 8 bases, there was a span of 12 bases. Germline V gives CDR1 MNHEY, CDR2 SMNVEV (reference sequence). The CDR3 loop is CASSLIQGWGYTF. CDR3 nucleotide sequence: TGTGCCAGCAGTTTAATCCAGGGATGGGGCTACACCTTC.

The V and J genes are TRBV11-2 and TRBJ1-2; unclear D gene. The CDR3 contains 14 residues. Per the germline V gene, CDR1 is SGHAT and CDR2 is FQNNGV. Trimming left V 1 base short and J 4 bases short, with 10 bases between. The CDR3 sequence: CASSLGDGAYGYTF. In DNA, the CDR3 is TGTGCCAGCAGCTTAGGAGACGGAGCCTATGGCTACACCTTC. Combining the CDR3 with reference TRBV11-2 and TRBJ1-2 gives the whole variable domain EAGVAQSPRYKIIEKRQSVAFWCNPISGHATLYWYQQILGQGPKLLIQFQNNGVVDDSQLPKDRFSAERLKGVDSTLKIQPAKLEDSAVYLCASSLGDGAYGYTFGSGTRLTVV.

The chain is built from TRBV28 and TRBJ2-7; no clear D gene. Per the germline V gene, CDR1 is MDHEN and CDR2 is SYDVKM. This CDR3 region has 12 residues. Deletions cut 6 bases from V and 7 bases from J, with 13 bases between. The CDR3 region has the DNA TGTGCCAGCAGAAGCATAAAGAGGGAGCAGTACTTC. This codes for CASRSIKREQYF.

The chain is built from TRBV27 and TRBJ1-2; TRBD1 matches 9 bases. V lost 6 bases, J lost 6 bases, and 8 bases stayed unmatched. CDR3 length: 14 amino acids. The germline V gene has CDR1 MNHEY and CDR2 SMNVEV (reference sequence). CDR3 DNA sequence: TGTGCCAGCAGACCCGGGACAGGGCGGCATGGCTACACCTTC. It translates to CASRPGTGRHGYTF.

J is TRBJ2-1 and V is TRBV11-2, with D possibly being TRBD1 (5 bases). CDR1 and CDR2 from the germline V gene are SGHAT and FQNNGV. This CDR3 has 13 amino acids. V was clipped by 5 bases and J by 2 bases, with 7 bases between them. This CDR3 reads CASSPGTYNEQFF. CDR3 in DNA: TGTGCCAGCAGCCCAGGGACCTACAATGAGCAGTTCTTC.

In this sample, this clone turned up once. The chain carries TRBV29-1 and TRBJ1-1; 10 bases agree with TRBD1. CDR1 is SQVTM, CDR2 ANQGSEA, per germline. The CDR3 runs to 13 residues. J lost 4 bases, V lost 6 bases, and 5 bases had no gene match. CDR3 residues: CSVKGQGITEAFF. The CDR3 DNA reads as TGCAGCGTGAAGGGACAGGGGATCACTGAAGCTTTCTTT.

CDR3 region: CASGLGVGTDFQDTQYF. In DNA form, the CDR3 reads TGTGCTAGTGGTTTGGGGGTCGGGACAGACTTTCAAGATACGCAGTATTTT. The J gene is TRBJ2-3, the V gene TRBV12-5; 7 bases fit TRBD1. V trimming: 1 base; J trimming: 5 bases; junction bases outside the gene matches: 12. The CDR3 length is 17 residues. Germline V lookup: CDR1 LGHNT, CDR2 FRNRAP. Based on the CDR3 plus reference TRBV12-5 and TRBJ2-3, the full variable domain is DARVTQTPRHKVTEMGQEVTMRCQPILGHNTVFWYRQTMMQGLELLAYFRNRAPLDDSGMPKDRFSAEMPDATLATLKIQPSEPRDSAVYFCASGLGVGTDFQDTQYFGPGTRLTVL.

This clone showed up just once. The chain carries TRBV29-1 and TRBJ2-2; 7 bases align to TRBD1. Germline-derived CDR1 and CDR2 are SQVTM and ANQGSEA. CDR3 size: 15 residues. V shed 5 bases, J shed 4 bases, and the junction held 10 bases outside the gene matches. The CDR3 nucleotides are TGCAGCGTTAGCCGTCAAGGGGGCGGCACCGGGGAGCTGTTTTTT. Translation: CSVSRQGGGTGELFF.

This clone came up a few times. The CDR3 loop is CASLQGSRTEAFF. DNA for the CDR3: TGTGCTTCTCTACAGGGCAGTCGGACTGAAGCTTTCTTT. V usage is TRBV7-9 and J usage is TRBJ1-1; possible D gene TRBD1, 6 bases. Germline V gene data show CDR1 as SEHNR and CDR2 as FQNEAQ (reference sequence). The CDR3 is made up of 13 amino acids.

The V and J genes are TRBV10-3 and TRBJ2-1; 10 nucleotides match TRBD2. Germline V gives CDR1 ENHRY, CDR2 SYGVKD. J lost 7 bases, V lost 6 bases, and 6 bases had no gene match. There are 14 residues in the CDR3. The CDR3 DNA is TGTGCCATCAGCCAGCGGGAGGGCCGTAATGAGCAGTTCTTC. Its protein product is CAISQREGRNEQFF.

A few counts support this clone. The V and J genes are TRBV7-9 and TRBJ2-7; 7 positions agree with TRBD1. J lost 6 bases, V lost 0 bases, and 5 bases had no gene match. The length of the CDR3 is 14 residues. Germline-derived CDR1 and CDR2 are SEHNR and FQNEAQ (reference sequence). DNA of the CDR3: TGTGCCAGCAGCTTAGCGAATAACAGGGGCGAGCAGTACTTC. This sequence encodes CASSLANNRGEQYF.

Only one count was recorded for this clone. Here the CDR3 reads CASSAGQGYNSPLHF. The CDR3 DNA reads as TGTGCCAGCAGTGCGGGACAGGGTTATAATTCACCCCTCCACTTT. The chain joins TRBV7-6 to TRBJ1-6; 9 bases are shared with TRBD1. Germline trimming cut 6 bases from V and 4 bases from J; bases unmatched to any gene: 4. The CDR3 covers 15 residues. CDR1 and CDR2 (germline): SGHVS, FNYEAQ.

This chain joins TRBV11-2 and TRBJ1-4; D perhaps matches TRBD1 (5 bases). V lost 1 base and J lost 6, with 12 bases in between. This CDR3 is 15 amino acids long. Per the germline V gene, CDR1 is SGHAT and CDR2 is FQNNGV. CDR3 DNA sequence: TGTGCCAGCAGCTTAGTCGGCAGGGTTGATGAAAAACTGTTTTTT. Its translation is CASSLVGRVDEKLFF.

The rearrangement joins TRBV5-6 to TRBJ2-3; TRBD2 matches 8 bases. J gave up 3 bases and V 0 bases, and 9 bases lay outside the gene matches. Germline CDR1 and CDR2: SGHDT and YYEEEE. This CDR3 region has 17 residues. CDR3 residues: CASSLEVSSGFTDTQYF. The CDR3 coding sequence is TGTGCCAGCAGCTTGGAGGTGTCTAGCGGGTTTACAGATACGCAGTATTTT.

The chain has TRBV5-8 and TRBJ1-1, with 8 bases identical to TRBD1. CDR1 is SGHTS and CDR2 is YDEGEE in the germline V gene. The CDR3 runs 16 residues. V shed 2 bases, J shed 0 bases, and the junction held 6 bases outside the gene matches. Written as DNA, the CDR3 is TGTGCCAGCAGCTTAGGTAGACAGGGGATGAACACTGAAGCTTTCTTT. Protein: CASSLGRQGMNTEAFF. The complete variable domain, with remaining parts taken from reference TRBV5-8 and TRBJ1-1, reads EAGVTQSPTHLIKTRGQQATLRCSPISGHTSVYWYQQALGLGLQFLLWYDEGEERNRGNFPPRFSGRQFPNYSSELNVNALELEDSALYLCASSLGRQGMNTEAFFGQGTRLTVV.

V gene TRBV15 combines with J gene TRBJ1-5, with 8 bases identical to TRBD1. Germline loops: CDR1 LNHNV, CDR2 YYDKDF (reference sequence). This CDR3 is built from 14 residues. J was trimmed by 7 bases and V by 3 bases; bases with no gene match: 5. The CDR3 DNA reads as TGTGCCACCAGCAGGGACAGGGTAGGGCAGCCCCAGCATTTT. Translating it yields CATSRDRVGQPQHF.

The chain joins TRBV9 to TRBJ2-1, with 8 bases lining up with TRBD2. The trim removed 0 bases at V and 6 bases at J, leaving 8 bases unmatched. This CDR3 has 16 residues. Germline V gene data show CDR1 as SGDLS and CDR2 as YYNGEE. CDR3 sequence: CASSVVVSGRLNEQFF. The CDR3 region has the DNA TGTGCCAGCAGCGTAGTCGTCAGCGGGAGACTCAATGAGCAGTTCTTC. Complete variable domain (other parts from reference TRBV9 and TRBJ2-1): DSGVTQTPKHLITATGQRVTLRCSPRSGDLSVYWYQQSLDQGLQFLIQYYNGEERAKGNILERFSAQQFPDLHSELNLSSLELGDSALYFCASSVVVSGRLNEQFFGPGTRLTVL.

This clone was detected only once. The V and J genes are TRBV4-2 and TRBJ1-3; D is uncertain. The V end was cut by 4 bases, the J end by 0 bases, with 13 bases between. The germline V gene has CDR1 LGHNA and CDR2 YNFKEQ. The CDR3 length is 16 residues. The CDR3 sequence: CASSPPRYLSGNTIYF. CDR3 coding DNA: TGTGCCAGCAGCCCACCGAGGTATCTCTCTGGAAACACCATATATTTT.

The chain has TRBV2 and TRBJ1-1, with D possibly being TRBD1 (5 bases). Trimming removed 4 bases at V and 6 bases at J, with 9 bases between. Per germline, CDR1 SNHLY and CDR2 FYNNEI. The CDR3 has 12 residues. CDR3 region: CASSGAGAEAFF. The CDR3 bases are TGTGCCAGCAGTGGGGCGGGGGCTGAAGCTTTCTTT.

The chain joins TRBV2 to TRBJ1-6; the match to TRBD1 covers 8 bases. Germline-derived CDR1 and CDR2 are SNHLY and FYNNEI. This CDR3 is 15 amino acids long. V was clipped by 5 bases and J by 2 bases; unmatched bases: 2. The CDR3 bases are TGTGCCAGCAGTCCGGACAGGGCCTATAATTCACCCCTCCACTTT. Its protein is CASSPDRAYNSPLHF.